The next 21 T cell receptor beta chains were all read from a single sample in a study of blood T cell repertoires in COVID-19. Profiling relied on immunoSEQ multiplex PCR, and the TCRdb table lists in-frame clones only, not all of them. The table has around 250,000 clones, roughly nine tenths seen once; the top ten hold 1.2%. Sequencing input: PBMCs or T cells enriched from blood (not recorded which). The receptors come from a human donor in a cohort exposed to, infected with or recovered from COVID-19 (not recorded which). The donor label of this sample is uncertain.

The V and J genes are TRBV7-2 and TRBJ2-3; TRBD2 is a possible D gene (6 bases). The CDR3 covers 16 residues. V was trimmed by 0 bases and J by 0 bases, leaving 10 bases between them. Germline CDR1 SGHTA, CDR2 FQGNSA. CDR3 in amino acids: CASSLAIGTSTDTQYF. The CDR3 DNA reads as TGTGCCAGCAGCTTAGCGATCGGGACTAGCACAGATACGCAGTATTTT.

The rearrangement links TRBV5-6 to TRBJ1-1; 9 bases are shared with TRBD1. CDR3 size: 15 residues. With 0 bases clipped from V and 3 bases from J, the junction kept 3 bases outside the gene matches. Per the germline V gene, CDR1 is SGHDT and CDR2 is YYEEEE. The CDR3 region has the DNA TGTGCCAGCAGCTTGGAACGGGACAGGGACACTGAAGCTTTCTTT. Its translation: CASSLERDRDTEAFF.

The V and J genes are TRBV10-1 and TRBJ2-4; tentative D call: TRBD1 (5 bases). The V gene lost 3 bases and the J gene lost 7 bases, with 19 bases spanning the gap. Germline values: CDR1 WNHNN, CDR2 SYGVQD (reference sequence). This CDR3 region has 16 residues. The CDR3 DNA reads as TGCGCCAGCAGTGAAGGTAAGGGGCCCCAAGGGAACATTCAGTACTTC. It encodes CASSEGKGPQGNIQYF.

The V call is TRBV19, the J call TRBJ2-4, with TRBD1 as a possible D gene (6 bases). Trimming pared 0 bases from V and 0 bases from J, leaving 21 bases between. Germline loops: CDR1 LNHDA, CDR2 SQIVND (reference sequence). The CDR3 sequence is 20 residues long. The CDR3 DNA reads TGTGCCAGTAGTATAGATCTATCAGGGGTCGGATTACTAGCCAAAAACATTCAGTACTTC. It specifies CASSIDLSGVGLLAKNIQYF.

The count of this clone is one. The chain joins TRBV15 to TRBJ1-1; TRBD1 matches 9 bases. Germline CDR1 LNHNV, CDR2 YYDKDF (reference sequence). The V and J ends lost 5 bases and 4 bases, in that order; junction bases with no gene match: 2. The CDR3 totals 13 residues. DNA of the CDR3: TGTGCCACCAGCGGGGACAGGGCCACTGAAGCTTTCTTT. Translating gives CATSGDRATEAFF.

The chain is built from TRBV7-2 and TRBJ2-1, with D perhaps matching TRBD2 (6 bases). This CDR3 has 16 residues. Trimming removed 5 bases at V and 0 bases at J, with 14 bases between. The germline V gene has CDR1 SGHTA and CDR2 FQGNSA. The CDR3 DNA reads TGTGCCAGCAGCCGGGACTTTTCAAGCTCCTACAATGAGCAGTTCTTC. Protein sequence: CASSRDFSSSYNEQFF.

The genes are TRBV19 and TRBJ1-6, with D possibly matching TRBD1 (6 bases). Trimming stripped 5 bases from V and 10 bases from J, with 24 bases between. CDR3 size: 17 residues. Germline CDR1 is LNHDA and CDR2 is SQIVND (reference sequence). Here the CDR3 DNA reads TGTGCCAGTAGTCGGAGCCCCACAGGGTGGGTAATATCACCCCTCCACTTT. This sequence encodes CASSRSPTGWVISPLHF. The complete variable domain, with remaining parts taken from reference TRBV19 and TRBJ1-6, reads DGGITQSPKYLFRKEGQNVTLSCEQNLNHDAMYWYRQDPGQGLRLIYYSQIVNDFQKGDIAEGYSVSREKKESFPLTVTSAQKNPTAFYLCASSRSPTGWVISPLHFGNGTRLTVT.

This rearrangement joins TRBV24-1 to TRBJ2-5, with 9 bases identical to TRBD2. Losses at the gene ends were 3 bases for V and 5 bases for J; bases not matched to a gene: 12. This CDR3 comprises 17 residues. Germline V gene lookup returns CDR1 KGHDR and CDR2 SFDVKD. The CDR3 DNA sequence: TGTGCCACCAGTGATGGTCAAGCGGGGGGTCAGGGGGAGACCCAGTACTTC. Translating gives CATSDGQAGGQGETQYF.

This clone was seen a handful of times. V gene TRBV2 combines with J gene TRBJ1-5, with D unresolved. CDR1 is SNHLY, CDR2 FYNNEI, per germline. Trimming removed 7 bases at V and 3 bases at J, with 13 bases between. This CDR3 comprises 14 residues. The CDR3 protein is CASMRVYTNQPQHF. Written as DNA, the CDR3 is TGTGCCAGCATGAGGGTATATACCAATCAGCCCCAGCATTTT.

V is TRBV5-4 and J is TRBJ2-5, with a tentative D call TRBD1 (6 bases). Germline V lookup: CDR1 SGHNT, CDR2 YYREEE (reference sequence). The V end was cut by 4 bases, the J end by 0 bases, with 13 bases between. The CDR3 runs 15 residues. CDR3 loop: CASSIRGEYQETQYF. CDR3 in DNA: TGTGCCAGCAGCATCAGGGGCGAGTACCAAGAGACCCAGTACTTC.

Points on this clone: One junction end does not reproduce the germline sequence, and a read error may be involved. The chain is built from TRBV5-6 and TRBJ2-7, with TRBD2 matching 13 bases. The CDR3 totals 16 residues. From germline, CDR1 is SGHDT and CDR2 YYEEEE. The CDR3: CASSFGLAGASFEQYF. The CDR3 DNA is TGTGCCAGCAGCTTCGGACTAGCGGGGGCCTCCTTCGAGCAGTACTTC.

The V call is TRBV9, the J call TRBJ1-1; 12 nucleotides agree with TRBD1. The CDR3 has 18 amino acids. Germline assignment: CDR1 SGDLS and CDR2 YYNGEE. Germline trimming cut 3 bases from V and 1 base from J; bases unmatched to any gene: 10. The CDR3 sequence is CASSARDRGQPANTEAFF. The CDR3 nucleotides read TGTGCCAGCAGCGCCCGGGACAGGGGGCAACCCGCGAACACTGAAGCTTTCTTT.

The chain is built from TRBV7-2 and TRBJ2-7; 7 bases are shared with TRBD2. This CDR3 contains 14 residues. The V gene's germline CDR1 is SGHTA and CDR2 FQGNSA. The J segment lost 5 bases and the V segment lost 5 bases, leaving 9 bases of the junction unmatched. The CDR3 region is CASSPHAGVNEQYF. DNA for the CDR3: TGTGCCAGCAGCCCCCACGCGGGGGTCAACGAGCAGTACTTC.

The rearrangement links TRBV2 to TRBJ1-4; D is undetermined. Trimming shortened V by 5 bases and J by 0 bases, and 7 bases separated the two germline ends. Germline V lookup: CDR1 SNHLY, CDR2 FYNNEI. This CDR3 contains 14 residues. This chain's CDR3 is CASSLDTTNEKLFF. CDR3 sequence (DNA): TGTGCCAGCAGTTTAGACACAACTAATGAAAAACTGTTTTTT.

The chain employs TRBV7-8 and TRBJ1-4; TRBD1 agrees at 8 bases. The CDR3 is 19 amino acids. Trimming at V came to 2 bases and at J to 6 bases, leaving 17 bases not matched to a gene. Germline V lookup: CDR1 SGHVS, CDR2 FQNEAQ. The CDR3: CASSLWGRGRRRKDEKLFF. In DNA form, the CDR3 reads TGTGCCAGCAGCTTATGGGGCAGGGGGCGCAGGAGGAAGGATGAAAAACTGTTTTTT.

The CDR3 loop reads CASSPGTVYEQYF. The CDR3, as DNA: TGTGCCAGCAGCCCCGGGACAGTCTACGAGCAGTACTTC. V usage is TRBV3-1 (or the pseudogene TRBV3-2) and J usage is TRBJ2-7; 7 nucleotides align to TRBD1. Germline V gene lookup returns CDR1 LGHDT and CDR2 YNNKEL (reference sequence). Losses at the gene ends were 4 bases for V and 3 bases for J; bases not matched to a gene: 3. The length of the CDR3 is 13 residues.

This chain joins TRBV4-3 and TRBJ2-7; 7 positions match TRBD1. V was clipped by 5 bases and J by 2 bases; unmatched bases: 9. CDR1 is LGHNA and CDR2 is YSLEER in the germline V gene. This CDR3 has 15 residues. The CDR3 here is CASSAHRGAAYEQYF. The CDR3 DNA sequence: TGCGCCAGCAGCGCTCACAGGGGTGCCGCCTACGAGCAGTACTTC.

This clone was counted a single time. In DNA form, the CDR3 reads TGTGCCAGCAGCTCGGGACTAGCAATGGATACGCAGTATTTT. It yields the protein CASSSGLAMDTQYF. The chain couples TRBV9 to TRBJ2-3, with 9 bases fitting TRBD2. The germline V gene encodes CDR1 SGDLS and CDR2 YYNGEE. The CDR3 runs 14 residues. V was clipped by 4 bases and J by 6 bases; unmatched bases: 6.

This clone was detected once. Other DNA sequences from this sample encode an identical CDR3 as well. The V gene is TRBV7-3, the J gene TRBJ2-1; 7 bases align to TRBD2. The CDR3 totals 15 residues. The germline CDR1 and CDR2 sequences are SGHTA and FQGTGA. The V segment lost 5 bases and the J segment 1 base; nucleotides outside the gene matches: 5. The CDR3 DNA reads TGTGCCAGCAGCCCGACGGGGGGTTCCTACAATGAGCAGTTCTTC. Amino acid sequence: CASSPTGGSYNEQFF.

J is TRBJ1-1 and V is TRBV7-6; 8 bases match TRBD1. The length of the CDR3 is 14 residues. V lost 4 bases and J lost 1; bases outside the gene matches: 2. Germline values: CDR1 SGHVS, CDR2 FNYEAQ. The CDR3 reads CASSSGQGNTEAFF. CDR3 nucleotides: TGTGCCAGCAGCTCCGGACAGGGGAACACTGAAGCTTTCTTT.

The genes are TRBV19 and TRBJ1-1; D not certain. V was cut by 3 bases and J by 5 bases, with 10 bases left in between. Looked up from germline, CDR1 is LNHDA and CDR2 is SQIVND (reference sequence). This CDR3 contains 13 residues. The CDR3 loop reads CASSMMRMTEAFF. For the CDR3, the DNA is TGTGCCAGTAGTATGATGCGTATGACTGAAGCTTTCTTT.